This TCR beta chain is from a study of T cells in localized non-small cell lung cancer. Study findings and constraints: Among the top 100 tumor clones, a median approximately 55 appeared in adjacent lung. Adjacent uninvolved lung had the highest clonality, suggesting focused antigen responses. Prolonged overall survival went with higher T cell density in the blood.

TCRdb's table, derived via immunoSEQ multiplex PCR, lists solely in-frame clones and lacks some. This table holds 25,000 to 30,000 clones, roughly four fifths found once. About this clone itself: The antigen remains undetermined.

Trimming cost V 4 bases and J 4 bases; bases outside gene matches: 1. CDR1 and CDR2 (germline): MNHNS, SASEGT. This CDR3 region has 15 residues. The TCR was taken from a man aged 40 to 70 with stage III lung adenocarcinoma. The V and J genes are TRBV6-1 and TRBJ2-1, with 13 bases lining up with TRBD2. The sample here was peripheral blood mononuclear cells, taken before any cancer treatment. The CDR3 DNA reads as TGTGCCAGCAGTGTACTAGCGGGAGGGTACAATGAGCAGTTCTTC. Residues: CASSVLAGGYNEQFF.